The 2 T cell receptor beta chains presented below share a single source sample, sequenced in a study of PD-1 blockade in mismatch repair-deficient tumors. Produced via immunoSEQ multiplex PCR; TCRdb's table is partial and in-frame only. The sample lists approximately 120,000 clones, roughly 86% occurring once. The sequencing used peripheral blood, collected 44 weeks after starting pembrolizumab. These receptors all come from an adult with mismatch repair-deficient cancer.

The V gene is TRBV7-9, the J gene TRBJ1-1; a weak D match, TRBD1 (6 bases). Between the trimmed V and J ends, which lost 5 bases and 1 base, there was a span of 14 bases. Germline loops: CDR1 SEHNR, CDR2 FQNEAQ (reference sequence). This CDR3 has 15 residues. Here the CDR3 reads CASSATGFENTEAFF. The DNA for the CDR3 is TGTGCCAGCAGCGCAACAGGGTTCGAGAACACTGAAGCTTTCTTT.

This clone came up a few times. The rearrangement uses TRBV5-1 and TRBJ2-3; 7 nucleotides line up with TRBD1. The V gene's germline CDR1 is SGHRS and CDR2 YFSETQ. The CDR3 is 15 amino acids. V lost 5 bases and J lost 1; bases outside the gene matches: 7. The CDR3 spells CASRGGQIGTDTQYF. The DNA of the CDR3 is TGCGCCAGCAGAGGGGGACAGATAGGCACAGATACGCAGTATTTT. The whole variable domain, filled in from reference TRBV5-1 and TRBJ2-3, reads KAGVTQTPRYLIKTRGQQVTLSCSPISGHRSVSWYQQTPGQGLQFLFEYFSETQRNKGNFPGRFSGRQFSNSRSEMNVSTLELGDSALYLCASRGGQIGTDTQYFGPGTRLTVL.